This TCR beta chain emerged from a study of cytomegalovirus exposure and HLA in healthy donors. Trimming removed 4 bases at V and 2 bases at J, with 17 bases between. In germline, CDR1 is SGHRS, CDR2 YFSETQ. The CDR3 is 16 amino acids. PCR amplification relied on 60 Vbeta primers (plus 13 Jbeta primers). The assay was immunoSEQ multiplex PCR, and TCRdb's table has in-frame clones only and misses some. In the table there are approximately 160,000 clones, roughly three quarters of which are singletons. The sequencing input was PBMCs. The chain joins TRBV5-1 to TRBJ2-3, with a possible D match to TRBD1 (6 bases). The receptor was derived from a woman in her forties or fifties in good health and CMV-seropositive. The CDR3 DNA follows: TGCGCCAGCAGCGCCCGGAGTCAGGGGTTCACAGATACGCAGTATTTT. This sequence encodes CASSARSQGFTDTQYF.